The rows below give T cell receptor beta chains drawn from one sample of a study of T cells in Graves' hyperthyroidism and ophthalmopathy. TCRdb itself ran the multiplex PCR reads through MiXCR, one entry per CDR3 protein. Of some 500,000 distinct CDR3 sequences listed, approximately 25% are singletons. Sequenced: blood. These receptors were obtained from a woman in her twenties or thirties with Graves' ophthalmopathy. Both conserved end residues are part of each CDR3. Each record gives: J gene, V gene, D gene, clone size, CDR3 protein, CDR3 DNA. A D gene is named only where the DNA matches it firmly. Clone size is stated in some rows and not others, as once, few, many or a class when expanded.

J gene: TRBJ2-7
V gene: TRBV15
D gene: TRBD1
clone size: many
CDR3 protein: CAHGQGYEQYF
CDR3 DNA: TGTGCACATGGACAGGGGTACGAGCAGTACTTC

J gene: TRBJ2-4
V gene: TRBV29-1
D gene: -
clone size: many
CDR3 protein: CSVSVGPQIAKNIKYF
CDR3 DNA: TGCAGCGTTTCGGTAGGCCCTCAAATAGCCAAAAACATTAAGTACTTC

J gene: TRBJ2-7
V gene: TRBV10-2
D gene: TRBD2
clone size: -
CDR3 protein: CADGGLAGGYEQYF
CDR3 DNA: TGCGCCGATGGTGGACTAGCGGGGGGATACGAGCAGTACTTC

J gene: TRBJ1-1
V gene: TRBV12-3/TRBV12-4
D gene: TRBD1
clone size: many
CDR3 protein: CASSPGTDWNTEAFF
CDR3 DNA: TGTGCCAGCAGCCCAGGGACAGATTGGAACACTGAAGCTTTCTTT

J gene: TRBJ2-7
V gene: TRBV29-1
D gene: -
clone size: -
CDR3 protein: CSVERTGQREQYF
CDR3 DNA: TGCAGCGTAGAACGTACAGGGCAGAGAGAGCAGTACTTC

J gene: TRBJ2-7
V gene: TRBV12-3/TRBV12-4
D gene: -
clone size: -
CDR3 protein: CASSVKQVTEQYF
CDR3 DNA: TGTGCCAGCAGTGTCAAACAGGTGACCGAGCAGTACTTC

J gene: TRBJ2-5
V gene: TRBV29-1
D gene: -
clone size: many
CDR3 protein: CSVEDSRGQTQYF
CDR3 DNA: TGCAGCGTTGAAGATTCCAGGGGACAGACCCAGTACTTC

J gene: TRBJ2-2
V gene: TRBV6-2/TRBV6-3
D gene: -
clone size: many
CDR3 protein: CATTGTPYTGELFF
CDR3 DNA: TGTGCCACCACCGGGACTCCCTACACCGGGGAGCTGTTTTTT

J gene: TRBJ1-3
V gene: TRBV6-1
D gene: -
clone size: few
CDR3 protein: CASLSGGQTGNTIYF
CDR3 DNA: TGTGCCAGCTTATCCGGAGGGCAGACTGGAAACACCATATATTTT

J gene: TRBJ1-1
V gene: TRBV11-1
D gene: -
clone size: -
CDR3 protein: CASSGGGWAAGMNTEAFF
CDR3 DNA: TGTGCCAGCAGCGGGGGGGGTTGGGCTGCAGGGATGAACACTGAAGCTTTCTTT

J gene: TRBJ2-7
V gene: TRBV7-2
D gene: -
clone size: -
CDR3 protein: CASSLIPGDEQYF
CDR3 DNA: TGTGCCAGCAGCTTAATACCAGGGGACGAGCAGTACTTC

J gene: TRBJ2-7
V gene: TRBV6-5
D gene: TRBD1
clone size: many
CDR3 protein: CASSSDRDYEQYF
CDR3 DNA: TGTGCCAGCAGTTCGGACAGGGACTACGAGCAGTACTTC

J gene: TRBJ2-7
V gene: TRBV24-1
D gene: TRBD1
clone size: -
CDR3 protein: CATSDGSTGGPYEQYF
CDR3 DNA: TGTGCCACCAGTGACGGATCGACAGGGGGACCCTACGAGCAGTACTTC

J gene: TRBJ2-2
V gene: TRBV7-3
D gene: TRBD2
clone size: once
CDR3 protein: CASRLAAGGTGELFF
CDR3 DNA: TGTGCCAGCAGACTAGCGGCCGGGGGCACCGGGGAGCTGTTTTTT

J gene: TRBJ2-7
V gene: TRBV7-9
D gene: -
clone size: many
CDR3 protein: CASSRADGGEQYF
CDR3 DNA: TGTGCCAGCAGCAGAGCGGACGGGGGCGAGCAGTACTTC

J gene: TRBJ1-2
V gene: TRBV2
D gene: TRBD1
clone size: many
CDR3 protein: CASKTGQGFYGYTF
CDR3 DNA: TGTGCCAGCAAGACGGGACAGGGTTTTTATGGCTACACCTTC

J gene: TRBJ2-7
V gene: TRBV12-3/TRBV12-4
D gene: TRBD2
clone size: many
CDR3 protein: CASSLWVSGGYEQYF
CDR3 DNA: TGTGCCAGCAGTTTATGGGTTAGCGGGGGTTACGAGCAGTACTTC

J gene: TRBJ2-5
V gene: TRBV20-1
D gene: -
clone size: many
CDR3 protein: CSASREETQYF
CDR3 DNA: TGCAGTGCTTCCAGGGAAGAGACCCAGTACTTC

J gene: TRBJ1-1
V gene: TRBV19
D gene: -
clone size: many
CDR3 protein: CASTSQGLEAFF
CDR3 DNA: TGTGCCAGTACGTCACAGGGACTCGAAGCTTTCTTT

J gene: TRBJ2-6
V gene: TRBV4-2
D gene: -
clone size: many
CDR3 protein: CASSQVLGSWANVLTF
CDR3 DNA: TGTGCCAGCAGCCAAGTTCTGGGTAGCTGGGCCAACGTCCTGACTTTC

J gene: TRBJ2-5
V gene: TRBV28
D gene: TRBD1
clone size: few
CDR3 protein: CASRGQFKRETQYF
CDR3 DNA: TGTGCCAGCCGGGGACAGTTCAAGAGAGAGACCCAGTACTTC

J gene: TRBJ2-7
V gene: TRBV28
D gene: TRBD1
clone size: many
CDR3 protein: CASGTPGTGEYEQYF
CDR3 DNA: TGTGCCAGCGGAACCCCCGGGACAGGGGAATACGAGCAGTACTTC

J gene: TRBJ1-5
V gene: TRBV12-3/TRBV12-4
D gene: -
clone size: many
CDR3 protein: CASSSGRNNQPQHF
CDR3 DNA: TGTGCCAGCAGTTCCGGACGGAACAATCAGCCCCAGCATTTT

J gene: TRBJ1-5
V gene: TRBV19
D gene: -
clone size: -
CDR3 protein: CASSIDLAQGGQPQHF
CDR3 DNA: TGTGCCAGTAGTATAGATCTTGCACAGGGAGGGCAGCCCCAGCATTTT

J gene: TRBJ1-5
V gene: TRBV30
D gene: -
clone size: -
CDR3 protein: CAWSPNRGGQPQHF
CDR3 DNA: TGTGCCTGGAGTCCTAATCGGGGGGGTCAGCCCCAGCATTTT

J gene: TRBJ1-2
V gene: TRBV20-1
D gene: -
clone size: -
CDR3 protein: CSARVEGSGYTF
CDR3 DNA: TGCAGTGCTAGAGTCGAGGGTTCAGGCTACACCTTC

J gene: TRBJ2-7
V gene: TRBV27
D gene: -
clone size: few
CDR3 protein: CASSSDRNYGEQYF
CDR3 DNA: TGTGCCAGCAGTTCCGACAGAAACTACGGCGAGCAGTACTTC

J gene: TRBJ1-1
V gene: TRBV6-5
D gene: -
clone size: few
CDR3 protein: CASSTTWGVEAFF
CDR3 DNA: TGTGCCAGCAGCACCACCTGGGGGGTTGAAGCTTTCTTT

J gene: TRBJ1-1
V gene: TRBV29-1
D gene: TRBD1
clone size: many
CDR3 protein: CSARGTGLNTEAFF
CDR3 DNA: TGCAGCGCTAGAGGGACAGGTTTAAACACTGAAGCTTTCTTT

J gene: TRBJ1-2
V gene: TRBV20-1
D gene: -
clone size: many
CDR3 protein: CSASWGIGYTF
CDR3 DNA: TGCAGTGCTAGTTGGGGGATTGGCTACACCTTC

J gene: TRBJ2-7
V gene: TRBV28
D gene: TRBD1
clone size: many
CDR3 protein: CASSPRHTGAEQYF
CDR3 DNA: TGTGCCAGCAGTCCCCGGCATACAGGGGCCGAGCAGTACTTC

J gene: TRBJ1-1
V gene: TRBV14
D gene: -
clone size: many
CDR3 protein: CASSQEYRLEAFF
CDR3 DNA: TGTGCCAGCAGCCAAGAATACAGGCTTGAAGCTTTCTTT

J gene: TRBJ1-1
V gene: TRBV6-1
D gene: -
clone size: few
CDR3 protein: CASSPRTVSTEAFF
CDR3 DNA: TGTGCCAGCAGTCCACGGACAGTTTCCACTGAAGCTTTCTTT

J gene: TRBJ2-1
V gene: TRBV12-3/TRBV12-4
D gene: -
clone size: -
CDR3 protein: CASSFQGLAYNEKFF
CDR3 DNA: TGTGCCAGCAGTTTTCAGGGGCTGGCCTACAATGAGAAGTTCTTC

J gene: TRBJ2-7
V gene: TRBV2
D gene: TRBD2
clone size: many
CDR3 protein: CANSLSGAGVVYEQYF
CDR3 DNA: TGTGCCAACTCTCTAAGCGGGGCGGGGGTGGTCTACGAGCAGTACTTC

J gene: TRBJ2-2
V gene: TRBV27
D gene: -
clone size: -
CDR3 protein: CASSLFWTTGELFF
CDR3 DNA: TGTGCCAGCAGTCTGTTCTGGACAACCGGGGAGCTGTTTTTT

J gene: TRBJ2-7
V gene: TRBV11-2
D gene: -
clone size: many
CDR3 protein: CASSLGPTGYEQYF
CDR3 DNA: TGTGCCAGCAGCTTAGGACCCACGGGGTACGAGCAGTACTTC

J gene: TRBJ1-2
V gene: TRBV6-4
D gene: -
clone size: -
CDR3 protein: CATSPWTETNYGYTF
CDR3 DNA: TGTGCCACCTCGCCATGGACAGAAACTAACTATGGTTACACCTTC

J gene: TRBJ1-5
V gene: TRBV6-2/TRBV6-3
D gene: -
clone size: many
CDR3 protein: CASSYSRTDNGLGQPQHF
CDR3 DNA: TGTGCCAGCAGTTACTCCCGGACCGATAACGGTCTGGGTCAGCCCCAGCATTTT

J gene: TRBJ1-2
V gene: TRBV30
D gene: TRBD1
clone size: many
CDR3 protein: CAWRRTGTSYGYTF
CDR3 DNA: TGTGCCTGGCGCAGGACAGGGACGTCCTATGGCTACACCTTC